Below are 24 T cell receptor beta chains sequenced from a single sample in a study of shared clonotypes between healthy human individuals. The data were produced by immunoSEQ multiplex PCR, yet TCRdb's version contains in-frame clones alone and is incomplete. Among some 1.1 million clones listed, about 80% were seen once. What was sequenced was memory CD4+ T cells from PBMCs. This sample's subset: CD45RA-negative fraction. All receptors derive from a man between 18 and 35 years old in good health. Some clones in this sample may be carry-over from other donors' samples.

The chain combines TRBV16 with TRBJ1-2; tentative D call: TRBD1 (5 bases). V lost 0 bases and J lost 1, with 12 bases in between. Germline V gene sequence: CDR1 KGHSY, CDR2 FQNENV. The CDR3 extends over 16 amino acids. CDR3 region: CASSQSAGDRNYGYTF. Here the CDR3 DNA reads TGTGCCAGCAGCCAATCGGCTGGGGACCGTAACTATGGCTACACCTTC.

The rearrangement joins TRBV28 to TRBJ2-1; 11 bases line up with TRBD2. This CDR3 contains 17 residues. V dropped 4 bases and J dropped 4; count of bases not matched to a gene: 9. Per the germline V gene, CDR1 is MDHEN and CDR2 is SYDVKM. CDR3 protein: CASSYERLAGIYNEQFF. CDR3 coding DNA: TGTGCCAGCAGTTATGAACGACTAGCGGGAATATACAATGAGCAGTTCTTC. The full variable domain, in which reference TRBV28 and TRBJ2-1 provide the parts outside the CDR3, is DVKVTQSSRYLVKRTGEKVFLECVQDMDHENMFWYRQDPGLGLRLIYFSYDVKMKEKGDIPEGYSVSREKKERFSLILESASTNQTSMYLCASSYERLAGIYNEQFFGPGTRLTVL.

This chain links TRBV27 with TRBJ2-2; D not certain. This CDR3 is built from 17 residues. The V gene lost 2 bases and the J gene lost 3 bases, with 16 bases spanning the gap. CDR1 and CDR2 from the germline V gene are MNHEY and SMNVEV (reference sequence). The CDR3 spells CASSLRNLGRDTGELFF. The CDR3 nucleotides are TGTGCCAGCAGTTTAAGAAATTTGGGTAGAGACACCGGGGAGCTGTTTTTT.

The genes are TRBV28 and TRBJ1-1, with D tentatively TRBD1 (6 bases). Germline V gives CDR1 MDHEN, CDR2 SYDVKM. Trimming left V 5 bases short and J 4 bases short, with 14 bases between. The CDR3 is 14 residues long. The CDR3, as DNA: TGTGCCAGCAGTCCACAGGGAGGGGCCACTGAAGCTTTCTTT. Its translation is CASSPQGGATEAFF.

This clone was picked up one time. CDR3 loop: CASSQTDGNEKLFF. The DNA of the CDR3 is TGTGCCAGCAGCCAGACGGACGGGAATGAAAAACTGTTTTTT. The V gene is TRBV4-2, the J gene TRBJ1-4, with D uncertain. Per germline, CDR1 LGHNA and CDR2 YNFKEQ. CDR3 length: 14 amino acids. V lost 3 bases and J lost 5, with 10 bases in between.

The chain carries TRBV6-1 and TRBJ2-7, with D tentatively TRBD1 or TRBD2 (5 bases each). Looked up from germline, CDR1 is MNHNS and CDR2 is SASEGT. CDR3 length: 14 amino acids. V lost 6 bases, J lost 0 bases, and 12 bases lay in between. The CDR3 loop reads CASRGTQSSYEQYF. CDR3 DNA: TGTGCCAGCAGGGGGACCCAAAGCTCCTACGAGCAGTACTTC.

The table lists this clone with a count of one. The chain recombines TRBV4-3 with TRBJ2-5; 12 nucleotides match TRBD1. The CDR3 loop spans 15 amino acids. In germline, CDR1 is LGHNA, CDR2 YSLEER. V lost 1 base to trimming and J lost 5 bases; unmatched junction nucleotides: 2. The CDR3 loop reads CASSQGDRGLETQYF. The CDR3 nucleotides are TGCGCCAGCAGCCAAGGGGACAGGGGGCTGGAGACCCAGTACTTC.

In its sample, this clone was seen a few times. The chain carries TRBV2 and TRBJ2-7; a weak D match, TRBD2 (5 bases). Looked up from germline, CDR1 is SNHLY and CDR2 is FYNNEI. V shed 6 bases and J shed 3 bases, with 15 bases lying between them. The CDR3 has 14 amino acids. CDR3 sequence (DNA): TGTGCCAGCAGAACTCGGACTCTGGGCTACGAGCAGTACTTC. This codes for CASRTRTLGYEQYF.

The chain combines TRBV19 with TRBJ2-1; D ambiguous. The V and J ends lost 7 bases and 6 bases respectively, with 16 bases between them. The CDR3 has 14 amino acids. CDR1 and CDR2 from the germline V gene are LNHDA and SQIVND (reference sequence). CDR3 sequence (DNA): TGTGCCAGTAACACCGGGCGATGGGCCAATGAGCAGTTCTTC. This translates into CASNTGRWANEQFF.

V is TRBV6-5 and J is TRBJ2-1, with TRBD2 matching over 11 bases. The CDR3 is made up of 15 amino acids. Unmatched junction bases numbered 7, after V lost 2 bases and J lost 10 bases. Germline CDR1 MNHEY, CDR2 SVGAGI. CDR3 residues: CASSYKASGRREQFF. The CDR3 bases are TGTGCCAGCAGTTACAAGGCTAGCGGGAGGAGAGAGCAGTTCTTC.

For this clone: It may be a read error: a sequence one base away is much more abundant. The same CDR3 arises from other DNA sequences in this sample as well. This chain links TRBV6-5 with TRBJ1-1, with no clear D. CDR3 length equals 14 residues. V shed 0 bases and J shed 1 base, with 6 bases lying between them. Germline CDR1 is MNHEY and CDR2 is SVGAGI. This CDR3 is CASSYSPGNTEAFF. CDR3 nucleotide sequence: TGTGCCAGCAGTTACTCGCCAGGGAACACTGAAGCTTTCTTT.

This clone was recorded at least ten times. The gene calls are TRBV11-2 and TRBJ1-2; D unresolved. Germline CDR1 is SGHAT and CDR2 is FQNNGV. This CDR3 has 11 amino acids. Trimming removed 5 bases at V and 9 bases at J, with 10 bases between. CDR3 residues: CASSPRISYTF. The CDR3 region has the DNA TGTGCCAGCAGCCCCAGGATCAGCTACACCTTC. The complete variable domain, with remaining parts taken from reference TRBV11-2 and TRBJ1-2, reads EAGVAQSPRYKIIEKRQSVAFWCNPISGHATLYWYQQILGQGPKLLIQFQNNGVVDDSQLPKDRFSAERLKGVDSTLKIQPAKLEDSAVYLCASSPRISYTFGSGTRLTVV.

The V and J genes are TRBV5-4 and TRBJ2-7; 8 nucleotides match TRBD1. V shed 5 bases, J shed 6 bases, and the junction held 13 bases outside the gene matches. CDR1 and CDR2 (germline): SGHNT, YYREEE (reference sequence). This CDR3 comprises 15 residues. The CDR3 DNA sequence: TGTGCCAGCAGGCAGGACAGGGCCTCCGCGCGCGAGCAGTACTTC. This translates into CASRQDRASAREQYF.

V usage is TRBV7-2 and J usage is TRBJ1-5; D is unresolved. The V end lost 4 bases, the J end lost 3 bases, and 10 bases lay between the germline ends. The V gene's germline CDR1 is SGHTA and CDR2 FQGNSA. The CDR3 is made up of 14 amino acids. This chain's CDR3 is CASSSTGNNQPQHF. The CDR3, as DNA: TGTGCCAGCAGCTCGACCGGGAACAATCAGCCCCAGCATTTT.

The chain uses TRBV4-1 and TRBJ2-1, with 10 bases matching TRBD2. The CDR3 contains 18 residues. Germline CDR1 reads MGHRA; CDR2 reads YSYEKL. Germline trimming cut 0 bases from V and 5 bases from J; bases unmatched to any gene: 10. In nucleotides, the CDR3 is TGCGCCAGCAGCCAAGAAAAAGATAGCGGGAGGTTGCACAATGAGCAGTTCTTC. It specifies CASSQEKDSGRLHNEQFF.

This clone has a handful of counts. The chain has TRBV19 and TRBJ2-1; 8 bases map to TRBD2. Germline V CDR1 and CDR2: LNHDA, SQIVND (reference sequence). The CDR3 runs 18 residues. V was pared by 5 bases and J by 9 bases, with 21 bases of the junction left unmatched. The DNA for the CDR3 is TGTGCCAGTAGTCCCCTGGACGGGAGGGCCAGATTAACGGGTGAGCAGTTCTTC. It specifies CASSPLDGRARLTGEQFF.

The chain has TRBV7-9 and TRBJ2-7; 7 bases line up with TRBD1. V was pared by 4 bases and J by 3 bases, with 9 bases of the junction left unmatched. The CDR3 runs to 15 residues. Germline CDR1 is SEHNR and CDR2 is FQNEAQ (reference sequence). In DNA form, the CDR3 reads TGTGCCAGCAGCTCCACCGGGACAGAGAGCTACGAGCAGTACTTC. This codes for CASSSTGTESYEQYF.

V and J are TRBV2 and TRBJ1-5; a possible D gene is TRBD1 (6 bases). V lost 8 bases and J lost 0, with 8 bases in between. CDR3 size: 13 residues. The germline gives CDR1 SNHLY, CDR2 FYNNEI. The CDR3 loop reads CASGGYSNQPQHF. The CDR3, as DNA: TGTGCCAGCGGGGGCTATAGCAATCAGCCCCAGCATTTT.

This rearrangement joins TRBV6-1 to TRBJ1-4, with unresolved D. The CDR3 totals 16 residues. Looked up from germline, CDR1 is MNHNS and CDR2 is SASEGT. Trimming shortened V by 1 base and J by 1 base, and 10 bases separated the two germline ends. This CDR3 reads CASSEGVSVTNEKLFF. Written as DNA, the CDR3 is TGTGCCAGCAGTGAAGGGGTTTCCGTAACTAATGAAAAACTGTTTTTT.

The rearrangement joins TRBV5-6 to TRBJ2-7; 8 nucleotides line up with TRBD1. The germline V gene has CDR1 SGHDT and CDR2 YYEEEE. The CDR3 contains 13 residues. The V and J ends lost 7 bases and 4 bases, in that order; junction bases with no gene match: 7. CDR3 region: CASRRTGMYEQYF. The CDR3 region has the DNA TGTGCCAGCCGACGGACAGGGATGTACGAGCAGTACTTC.

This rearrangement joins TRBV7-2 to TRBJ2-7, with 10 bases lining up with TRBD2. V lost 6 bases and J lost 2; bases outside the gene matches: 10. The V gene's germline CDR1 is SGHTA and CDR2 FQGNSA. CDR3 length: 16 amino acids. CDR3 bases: TGTGCCAGCAGTTCCCAGCGGCTAGCGGGAGCCTACGAGCAGTACTTC. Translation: CASSSQRLAGAYEQYF. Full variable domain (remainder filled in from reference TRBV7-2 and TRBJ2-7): GAGVSQSPSNKVTEKGKDVELRCDPISGHTALYWYRQSLGQGLEFLIYFQGNSAPDKSGLPSDRFSAERTGGSVSTLTIQRTQQEDSAVYLCASSSQRLAGAYEQYFGPGTRLTVT.

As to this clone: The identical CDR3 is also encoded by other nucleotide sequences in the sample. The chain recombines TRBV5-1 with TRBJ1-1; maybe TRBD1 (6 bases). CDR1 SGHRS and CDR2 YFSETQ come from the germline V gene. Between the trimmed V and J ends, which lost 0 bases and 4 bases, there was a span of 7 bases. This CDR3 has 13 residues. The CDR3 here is CASSLEGGTEAFF. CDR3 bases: TGCGCCAGCAGCTTGGAAGGGGGCACTGAAGCTTTCTTT.

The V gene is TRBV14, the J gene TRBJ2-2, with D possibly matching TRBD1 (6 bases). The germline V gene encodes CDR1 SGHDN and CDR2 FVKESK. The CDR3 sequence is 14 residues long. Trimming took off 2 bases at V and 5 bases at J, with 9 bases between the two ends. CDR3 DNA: TGTGCCAGCAGCCAACCTCAGGGGACCGGGGAGCTGTTTTTT. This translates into CASSQPQGTGELFF.

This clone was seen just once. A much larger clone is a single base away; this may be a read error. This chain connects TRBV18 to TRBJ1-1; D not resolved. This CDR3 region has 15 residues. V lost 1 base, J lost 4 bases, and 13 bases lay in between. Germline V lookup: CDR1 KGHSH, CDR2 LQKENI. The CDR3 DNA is TGTGCCAGCTCACCACACCCCCGGGGTCCCACTGAAGCTTTCTTT. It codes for CASSPHPRGPTEAFF.